The 13 T cell receptor beta chains below come from one sample, sequenced in a study of shared clonotypes between healthy human individuals. Method: immunoSEQ multiplex PCR; TCRdb's copy keeps in-frame clones and lacks some. The repertoire holds 2 million to 2.5 million clones, with more than 90% as singletons. The source material was naive CD4+ T cells sorted from blood. The subset denotes: CD45RA+ positively selected. The receptors were gathered from a man aged 18 to 35 in good health.

With respect to this clone: Other DNA sequences in this specimen translate into the identical CDR3. The chain is built from TRBV5-1 and TRBJ1-1; D is unresolved. The germline V and J ends were trimmed by 0 bases and 4 bases, with 10 bases remaining between them. Germline V CDR1 and CDR2: SGHRS, YFSETQ. The CDR3 sequence is 14 residues long. As DNA, the CDR3 is TGCGCCAGCAGCTTGGGCGGGTCCGGCACTGAAGCTTTCTTT. Translating gives CASSLGGSGTEAFF.

This clone was found once. The chain couples TRBV21-1 to TRBJ2-1. TRBV21-1 is deemed a pseudogene. CDR3 length: 16 amino acids. The CDR3 loop is CASSRRKLERNNEQFF. CDR3 bases: TGTGCCAGCAGCCGTAGAAAACTGGAAAGGAACAATGAGCAGTTCTTC.

The V call is TRBV5-6, the J call TRBJ2-5; possible D gene TRBD1, 5 bases. The CDR3 consists of 16 residues. Germline loops: CDR1 SGHDT, CDR2 YYEEEE. The V and J ends lost 4 bases and 0 bases respectively, with 16 bases between them. This chain's CDR3 is CASSRKDTWYQETQYF. CDR3 in DNA: TGTGCCAGCAGCAGAAAGGACACTTGGTACCAAGAGACCCAGTACTTC.

This clone appeared once. This CDR3 reads CASTPHGGQVSYEQYF. CDR3 sequence (DNA): TGTGCCAGCACCCCCCACGGGGGACAGGTCTCCTACGAGCAGTACTTC. The V call is TRBV28, the J call TRBJ2-7, with 8 bases identical to TRBD1. The V segment lost 7 bases and the J segment 0 bases; nucleotides outside the gene matches: 11. The length of the CDR3 is 16 residues. Germline CDR1 MDHEN, CDR2 SYDVKM.

This chain uses TRBV27 with TRBJ1-2; D is unclear. From germline, CDR1 is MNHEY and CDR2 SMNVEV (reference sequence). This CDR3 region has 13 residues. The V end lost 6 bases, the J end lost 3 bases, and 11 bases lay between the germline ends. The CDR3 sequence is CASRTGGDYGYTF. The CDR3, as DNA: TGTGCCAGCAGGACGGGAGGAGACTATGGCTACACCTTC.

The chain is built from TRBV19 and TRBJ2-7; D remains unclear. CDR3 length: 12 residues. Trimming pared 5 bases from V and 6 bases from J, leaving 11 bases between. Germline values: CDR1 LNHDA, CDR2 SQIVND (reference sequence). The CDR3 loop is CASSPRSPEQYF. The CDR3 DNA reads as TGTGCCAGTAGTCCGCGGAGCCCCGAGCAGTACTTC.

J is TRBJ2-3 and V is TRBV5-1, with D possibly matching TRBD1 (5 bases). The V end lost 6 bases, the J end lost 6 bases, and 14 bases lay between the germline ends. CDR1 is SGHRS and CDR2 is YFSETQ in the germline V gene. The CDR3 is 13 residues long. Here the CDR3 DNA reads TGCGCCAGCAATCAGGGCGGTACTGATACGCAGTATTTT. It yields the protein CASNQGGTDTQYF.

The chain employs TRBV4-3 and TRBJ1-2, with a weak D call TRBD1 (5 bases). In germline, CDR1 is LGHNA, CDR2 YSLEER. CDR3 length: 14 amino acids. Trimming pared 2 bases from V and 4 bases from J, leaving 11 bases between. The CDR3 bases are TGCGCCAGCAGCCAATCCCGACAGTTCTATGGCTACACCTTC. Amino acid sequence: CASSQSRQFYGYTF.

The gene calls are TRBV4-1 and TRBJ2-1; D might be TRBD2 (6 bases). The V gene lost 2 bases and the J gene lost 8 bases, with 22 bases spanning the gap. The CDR3 sequence is 17 residues long. From germline, CDR1 is MGHRA and CDR2 YSYEKL. CDR3 sequence: CASSQIVFVRGLDEQFF. The CDR3 DNA sequence: TGCGCCAGCAGCCAAATCGTTTTCGTCCGGGGGTTGGATGAGCAGTTCTTC.

The chain recombines TRBV7-2 with TRBJ2-5; 10 bases align to TRBD2. This CDR3 contains 17 residues. Germline trimming cut 1 base from V and 4 bases from J; bases unmatched to any gene: 9. Germline V gene data show CDR1 as SGHTA and CDR2 as FQGNSA. The CDR3: CASSLVGAGGLRETQYF. Written as DNA, the CDR3 is TGTGCCAGCAGCTTAGTTGGAGCGGGGGGGCTAAGAGAGACCCAGTACTTC.

Points on this clone: The junction departs from the called germline gene at one end, perhaps through a read error. The J gene is TRBJ2-2, the V gene TRBV7-2; D is perhaps TRBD2 (6 bases). The germline V gene encodes CDR1 SGHTA and CDR2 FQGNSA. This CDR3 spans 15 amino acids. CDR3 sequence (DNA): TGCGCCAGCAGCCATGATCTAGCGACGACCGGGGAGCTGTTTTTT. Amino acids: CASSHDLATTGELFF.

In regard to this clone: Other DNA sequences of this sample code for an identical CDR3. DNA for the CDR3: TGTGCCAGCAGTCCACTCCCCTACGAGCAGTACTTC. This translates into CASSPLPYEQYF. This rearrangement joins TRBV28 to TRBJ2-7; D unclear. V gave up 5 bases and J gave up 2 bases, with 7 bases separating them. This CDR3 has 12 amino acids. CDR1 MDHEN and CDR2 SYDVKM come from the germline V gene.

V and J are TRBV6-6 and TRBJ2-7; 7 bases agree with TRBD1. Trimming removed 6 bases from V and 0 bases from J; junction bases left unmatched: 2. The CDR3 has 13 amino acids. Germline CDR1 MNHNY, CDR2 SVGAGI (reference sequence). The CDR3 is CASRNRGSYEQYF. The CDR3 DNA reads as TGTGCCAGCAGAAACAGGGGCTCCTACGAGCAGTACTTC.